This is a list of T cell receptor beta chains from one sample in a study of blood T cell repertoires in COVID-19. Measured with immunoSEQ multiplex PCR; TCRdb has only the in-frame clones, and not every one. The data show roughly 100,000 clones, around 90% seen once. The sequenced material came from peripheral blood. The receptors here all came from a woman aged 50 to 60 in a cohort sampled during active COVID-19. Both conserved end residues are part of each CDR3. Each record gives: V gene, J gene, clone size, CDR3 protein. Clone size is stated in some rows and not others, as once, few, many or a class when expanded.

TRBV3-1/TRBV3-2	TRBJ1-2	.	CASSQEDRDYGYTF
TRBV2	TRBJ2-1	.	CASSSGTSEYNEQFF
TRBV28	TRBJ2-5	.	CASSLGGQTQYF
TRBV27	TRBJ2-7	.	CASSLVFRDEQYF
TRBV6-6	TRBJ2-7	.	CASKERQGFIYEQYF
TRBV10-3	TRBJ2-5	.	CAISPTPGEQETQYF
TRBV28	TRBJ2-7	.	CASRGQSYEQYF
TRBV10-3	TRBJ2-2	.	CAISGRRATNTGELFF
TRBV2	TRBJ1-2	.	CASLSTGNGGYTF
TRBV30	TRBJ2-7	.	CAWSAPWRGDDFYEQYF
TRBV11-1	TRBJ2-1	.	CASSLQLAGVDEQFF
TRBV6-1	TRBJ1-3	.	CASSDRFGNTIYF
TRBV3-1/TRBV3-2	TRBJ2-2	.	CASRLPGSLTGELFF
TRBV3-1/TRBV3-2	TRBJ2-4	.	CASSQLAVAKNIQYF
TRBV19	TRBJ2-7	once	CASSSRLAGAYSTIHEQYF
TRBV14	TRBJ2-7	.	CASSHNRYEQYF
TRBV24-1	TRBJ1-1	.	CATSDWDSTEAFF
TRBV5-1	TRBJ2-1	.	CASSRAGSRDEQFF
TRBV11-2	TRBJ2-7	.	CASSPRQGAYEQYF
TRBV5-1	TRBJ1-2	.	CASSLTGQVTRIYGYTF
TRBV5-1	TRBJ1-1	.	CASSLGWGTARNTEAFF
TRBV19	TRBJ1-6	.	CASSIRGGEERSPLHF
TRBV4-1	TRBJ2-2	.	CASSQEPTGGPGELFF
TRBV19	TRBJ2-3	once	CASSKLARPATQYF